What follows describes a single T cell receptor beta chain. The sample originates from a study of T cell responses to AZD1222 COVID-19 vaccine. The repertoire was sequenced with immunoSEQ multiplex PCR; TCRdb's copy has only in-frame clones and lacks some. The sample gives more than 100,000 clones, about 88% of which show up once; roughly 10% is in the top ten. V was pared by 0 bases and J by 3 bases, with 8 bases of the junction left unmatched. The CDR3 spans 16 residues. The V gene's germline CDR1 is MNHEY and CDR2 SVGAGI. This TCR was recovered from an adult in good health. Sequencing was performed on peripheral blood, taken on day 0 of AZD1222 vaccination. V and J are TRBV6-5 and TRBJ2-7, with TRBD1 matching over 7 bases. CDR3 bases: TGTGCCAGCAGTTACTCACAGGGGACCCTTCTCTACGAGCAGTACTTC. As protein: CASSYSQGTLLYEQYF.